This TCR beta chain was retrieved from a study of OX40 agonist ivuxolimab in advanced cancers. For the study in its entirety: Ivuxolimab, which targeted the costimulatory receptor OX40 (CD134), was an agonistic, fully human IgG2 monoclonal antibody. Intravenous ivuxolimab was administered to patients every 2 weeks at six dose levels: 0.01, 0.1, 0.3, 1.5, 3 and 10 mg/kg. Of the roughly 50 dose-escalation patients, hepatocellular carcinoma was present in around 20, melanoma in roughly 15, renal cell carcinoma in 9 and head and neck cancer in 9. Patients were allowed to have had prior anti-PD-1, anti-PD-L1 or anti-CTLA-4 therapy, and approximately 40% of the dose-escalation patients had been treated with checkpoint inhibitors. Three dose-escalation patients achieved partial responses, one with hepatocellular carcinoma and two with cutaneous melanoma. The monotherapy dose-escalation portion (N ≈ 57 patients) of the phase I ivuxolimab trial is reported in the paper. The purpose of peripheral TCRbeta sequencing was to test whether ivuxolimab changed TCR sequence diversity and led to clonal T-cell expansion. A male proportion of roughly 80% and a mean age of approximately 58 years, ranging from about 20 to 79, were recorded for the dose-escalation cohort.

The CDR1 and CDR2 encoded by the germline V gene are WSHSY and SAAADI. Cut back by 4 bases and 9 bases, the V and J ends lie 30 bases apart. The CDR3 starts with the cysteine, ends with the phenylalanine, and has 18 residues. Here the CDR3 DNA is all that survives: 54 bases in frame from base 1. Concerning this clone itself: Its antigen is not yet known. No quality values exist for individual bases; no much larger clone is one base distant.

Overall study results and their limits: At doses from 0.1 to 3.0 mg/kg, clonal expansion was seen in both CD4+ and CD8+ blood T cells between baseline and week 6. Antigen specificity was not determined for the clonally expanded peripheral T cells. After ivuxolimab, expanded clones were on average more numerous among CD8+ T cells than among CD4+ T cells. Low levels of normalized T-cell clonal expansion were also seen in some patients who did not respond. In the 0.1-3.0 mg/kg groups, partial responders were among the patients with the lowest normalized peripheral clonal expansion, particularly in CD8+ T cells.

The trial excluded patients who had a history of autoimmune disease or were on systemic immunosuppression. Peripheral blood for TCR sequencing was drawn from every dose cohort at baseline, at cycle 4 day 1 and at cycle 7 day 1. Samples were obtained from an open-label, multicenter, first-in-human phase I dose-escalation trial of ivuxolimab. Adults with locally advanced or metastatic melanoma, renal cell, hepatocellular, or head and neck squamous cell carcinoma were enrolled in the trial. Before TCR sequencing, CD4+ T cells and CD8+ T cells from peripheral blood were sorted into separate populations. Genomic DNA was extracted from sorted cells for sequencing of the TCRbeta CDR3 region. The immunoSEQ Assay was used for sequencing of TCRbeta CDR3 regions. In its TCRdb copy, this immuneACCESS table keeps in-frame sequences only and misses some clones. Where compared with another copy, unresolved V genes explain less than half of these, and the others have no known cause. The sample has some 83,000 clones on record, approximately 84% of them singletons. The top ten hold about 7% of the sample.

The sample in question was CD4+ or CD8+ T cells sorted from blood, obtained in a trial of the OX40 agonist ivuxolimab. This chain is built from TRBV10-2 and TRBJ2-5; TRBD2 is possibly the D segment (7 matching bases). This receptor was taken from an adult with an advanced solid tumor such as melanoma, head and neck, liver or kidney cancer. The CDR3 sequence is CASSVPPGGPRRRRAQYF. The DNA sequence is TGCGCCAGCAGTGTCCCCCCGGGGGGCCCCCGCCGCCGGAGGGCCCAGTACTTC.